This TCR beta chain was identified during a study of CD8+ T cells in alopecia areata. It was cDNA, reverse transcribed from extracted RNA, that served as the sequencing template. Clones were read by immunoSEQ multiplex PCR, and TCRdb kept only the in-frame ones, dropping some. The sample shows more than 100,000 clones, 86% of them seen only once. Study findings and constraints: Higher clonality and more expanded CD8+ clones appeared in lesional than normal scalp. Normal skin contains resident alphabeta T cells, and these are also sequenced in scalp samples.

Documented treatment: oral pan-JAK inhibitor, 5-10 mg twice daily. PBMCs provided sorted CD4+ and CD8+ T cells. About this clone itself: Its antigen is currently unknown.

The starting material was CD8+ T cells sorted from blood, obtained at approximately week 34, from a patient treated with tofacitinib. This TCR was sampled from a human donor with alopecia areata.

The CDR3: CASSLGQQLNYGYTF. The CDR3 coding sequence is TGTGCCAGCAGTTTGGGGCAGCAGCTTAACTATGGCTACACCTTC. The gene calls are TRBV27 and TRBJ1-2; tentatively, D is TRBD1 (5 bases). Germline CDR1 is MNHEY and CDR2 is SMNVEV (reference sequence). The CDR3 loop spans 15 amino acids. Trimming took 3 bases from V and 1 from J, leaving 12 bases between them.